Sequencing of this T cell receptor (beta chain) was carried out in a study of CD8+ T cells in alopecia areata. V was pared by 4 bases and J by 5 bases, with 17 bases between. Per the germline V gene, CDR1 is MDHEN and CDR2 is SYDVKM. The CDR3 has 15 amino acids. Isolated RNA was reverse transcribed into cDNA used as the sequencing template. Assay: immunoSEQ multiplex PCR; the TCRdb copy retains only in-frame clones and omits some. The sample lists 120,000 or so clones, roughly two fifths seen once, with approximately 2.8% in the top ten. PBMCs yielded sorted CD4+ and CD8+ T cells. The chain joins TRBV28 to TRBJ2-5; a weak D match, TRBD2 (5 bases). The TCR sequence derives from a human donor with alopecia areata. Sequenced: CD4+ T cells sorted from blood. CDR3 amino acids: CASSSPGSVTETQYF. Here the CDR3 DNA reads TGTGCCAGCAGTTCCCCGGGGAGCGTCACGGAGACCCAGTACTTC.